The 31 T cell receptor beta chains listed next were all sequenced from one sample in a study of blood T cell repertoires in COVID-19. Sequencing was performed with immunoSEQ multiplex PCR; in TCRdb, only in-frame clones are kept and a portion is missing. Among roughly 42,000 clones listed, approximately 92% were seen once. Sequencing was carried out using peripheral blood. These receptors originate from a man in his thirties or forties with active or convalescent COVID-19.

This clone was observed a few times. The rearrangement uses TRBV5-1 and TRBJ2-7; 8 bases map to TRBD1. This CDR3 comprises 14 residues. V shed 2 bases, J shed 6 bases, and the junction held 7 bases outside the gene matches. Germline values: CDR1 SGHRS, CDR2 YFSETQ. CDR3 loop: CASSFGPTGVEQYV. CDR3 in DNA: TGCGCCAGCAGCTTTGGGCCGACAGGGGTCGAGCAGTACGTC.

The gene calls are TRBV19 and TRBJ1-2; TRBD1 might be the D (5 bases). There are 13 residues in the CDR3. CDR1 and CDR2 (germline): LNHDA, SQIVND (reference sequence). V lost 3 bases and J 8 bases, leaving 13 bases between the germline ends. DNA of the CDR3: TGTGCCAGTAGTATTAAAGGGGCCGAGGGCTACACCTTC. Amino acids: CASSIKGAEGYTF.

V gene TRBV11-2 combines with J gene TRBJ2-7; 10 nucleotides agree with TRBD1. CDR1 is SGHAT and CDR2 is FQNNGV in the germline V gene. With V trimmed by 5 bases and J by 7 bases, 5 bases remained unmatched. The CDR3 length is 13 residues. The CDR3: CASSRQGAGEQYV. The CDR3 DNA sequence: TGTGCCAGCAGCCGACAGGGGGCTGGAGAGCAGTACGTC.

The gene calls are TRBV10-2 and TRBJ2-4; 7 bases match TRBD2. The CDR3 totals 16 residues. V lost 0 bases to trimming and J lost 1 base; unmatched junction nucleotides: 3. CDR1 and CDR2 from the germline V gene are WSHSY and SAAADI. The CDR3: CASSESGRVAKNIQYF. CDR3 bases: TGCGCCAGCAGTGAGTCGGGGAGGGTGGCCAAAAACATTCAGTACTTC.

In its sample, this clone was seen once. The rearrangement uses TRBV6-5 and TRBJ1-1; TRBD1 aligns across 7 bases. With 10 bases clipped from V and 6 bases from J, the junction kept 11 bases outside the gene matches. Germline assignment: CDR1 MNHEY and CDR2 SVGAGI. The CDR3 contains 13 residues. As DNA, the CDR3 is TGTGCCACCATGGGACAGTGGGGGGCTGAAGCTTTCTTT. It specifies CATMGQWGAEAFF.

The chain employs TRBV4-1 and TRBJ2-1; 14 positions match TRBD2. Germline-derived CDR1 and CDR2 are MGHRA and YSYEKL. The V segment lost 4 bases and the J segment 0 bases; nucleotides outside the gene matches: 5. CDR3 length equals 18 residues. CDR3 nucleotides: TGCGCCAGCAGCCGCGGACTAGCGGGGGGAAGCTCCTACAATGAGCAGTTCTTC. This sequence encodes CASSRGLAGGSSYNEQFF.

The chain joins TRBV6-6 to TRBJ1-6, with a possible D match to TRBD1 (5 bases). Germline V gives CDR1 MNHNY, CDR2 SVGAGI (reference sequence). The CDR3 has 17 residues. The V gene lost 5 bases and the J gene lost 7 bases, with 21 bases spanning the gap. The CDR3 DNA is TGTGCCAGCAGTCACAACTCAGGGTTAGGACTAAATTCACCCCTCCACTTT. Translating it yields CASSHNSGLGLNSPLHF.

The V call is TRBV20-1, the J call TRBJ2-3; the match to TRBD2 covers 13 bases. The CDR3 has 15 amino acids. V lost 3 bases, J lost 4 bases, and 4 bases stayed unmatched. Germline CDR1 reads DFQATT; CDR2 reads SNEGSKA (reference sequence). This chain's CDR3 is CSASGLAGVADTQYF. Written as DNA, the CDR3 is TGCAGTGCTAGTGGACTAGCGGGAGTGGCAGATACGCAGTATTTT.

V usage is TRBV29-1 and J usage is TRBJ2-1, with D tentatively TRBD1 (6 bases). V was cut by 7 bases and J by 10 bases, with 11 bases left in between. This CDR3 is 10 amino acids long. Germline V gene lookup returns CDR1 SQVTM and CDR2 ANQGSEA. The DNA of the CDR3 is TGCAGCGGATGGGGGCAGGAGCAGTTCTTC. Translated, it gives CSGWGQEQFF.

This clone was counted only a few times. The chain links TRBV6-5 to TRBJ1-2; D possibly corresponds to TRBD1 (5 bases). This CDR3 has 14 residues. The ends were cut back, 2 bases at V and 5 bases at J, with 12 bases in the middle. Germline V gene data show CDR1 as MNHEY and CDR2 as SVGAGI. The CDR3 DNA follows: TGTGCCAGCAGTTACCGCAGGGTCGGATATGGCTACACCTTC. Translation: CASSYRRVGYGYTF.

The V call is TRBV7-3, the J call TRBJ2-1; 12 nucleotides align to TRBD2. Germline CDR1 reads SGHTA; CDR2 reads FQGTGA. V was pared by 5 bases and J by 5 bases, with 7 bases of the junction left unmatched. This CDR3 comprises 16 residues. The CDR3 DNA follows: TGTGCCAGCAGCCCCATGGGACTAGCGGGTAACAATGAGCAGTTCTTC. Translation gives CASSPMGLAGNNEQFF.

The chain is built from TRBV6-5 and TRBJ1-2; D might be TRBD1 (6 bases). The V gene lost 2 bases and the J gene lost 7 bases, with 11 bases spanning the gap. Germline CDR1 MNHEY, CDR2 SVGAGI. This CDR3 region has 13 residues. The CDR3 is CASSYQGRGGYTF. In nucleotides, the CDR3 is TGTGCCAGCAGTTACCAGGGGCGCGGTGGCTACACCTTC.

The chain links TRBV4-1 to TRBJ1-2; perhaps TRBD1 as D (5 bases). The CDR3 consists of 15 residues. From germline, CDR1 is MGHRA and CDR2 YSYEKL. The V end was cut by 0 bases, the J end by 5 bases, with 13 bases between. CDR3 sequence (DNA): TGCGCCAGCAGCCAAGATCAAGGGGCGGGGTATGGCTACACCTTC. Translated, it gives CASSQDQGAGYGYTF.

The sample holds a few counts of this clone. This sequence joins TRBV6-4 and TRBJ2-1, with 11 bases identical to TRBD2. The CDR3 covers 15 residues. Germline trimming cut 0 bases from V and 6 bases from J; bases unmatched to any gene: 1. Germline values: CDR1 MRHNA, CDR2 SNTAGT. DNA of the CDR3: TGTGCCAGCAGTGACTCTAGCGGGGGGGCCAATGAGCAGTTCTTC. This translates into CASSDSSGGANEQFF.

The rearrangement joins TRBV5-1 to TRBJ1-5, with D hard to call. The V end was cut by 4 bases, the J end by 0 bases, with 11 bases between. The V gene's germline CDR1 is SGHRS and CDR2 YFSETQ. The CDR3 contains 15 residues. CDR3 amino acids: CASSPGTNSNQPQHF. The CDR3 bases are TGCGCCAGCAGCCCCGGAACTAATAGCAATCAGCCCCAGCATTTT.

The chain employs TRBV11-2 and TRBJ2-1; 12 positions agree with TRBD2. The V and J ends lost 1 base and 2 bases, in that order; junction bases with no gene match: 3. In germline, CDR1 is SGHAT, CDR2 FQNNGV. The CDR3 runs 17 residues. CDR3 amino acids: CASSLGLAGATYNEQFF. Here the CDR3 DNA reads TGTGCCAGCAGCTTAGGACTAGCGGGGGCCACCTACAATGAGCAGTTCTTC.

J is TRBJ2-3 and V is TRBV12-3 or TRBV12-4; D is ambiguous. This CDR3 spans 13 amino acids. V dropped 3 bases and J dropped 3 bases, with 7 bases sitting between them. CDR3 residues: CASSFPGTDTQYF. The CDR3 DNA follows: TGTGCCAGCAGTTTCCCCGGGACAGATACGCAGTATTTT.

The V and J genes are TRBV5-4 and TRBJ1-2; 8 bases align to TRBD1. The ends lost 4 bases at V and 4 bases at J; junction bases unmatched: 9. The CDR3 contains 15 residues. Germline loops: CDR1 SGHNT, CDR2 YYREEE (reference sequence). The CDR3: CASSGPEQGGYGYTF. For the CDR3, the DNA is TGTGCCAGCAGCGGTCCGGAACAGGGGGGCTATGGCTACACCTTC.

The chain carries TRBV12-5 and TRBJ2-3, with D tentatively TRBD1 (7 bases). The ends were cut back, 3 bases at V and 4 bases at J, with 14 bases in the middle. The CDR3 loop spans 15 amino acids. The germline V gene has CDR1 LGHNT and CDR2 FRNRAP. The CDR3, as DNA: TGTGCTAGTGGTTTCGCCGACAGGGAGGCAGATACGCAGTATTTT. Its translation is CASGFADREADTQYF.

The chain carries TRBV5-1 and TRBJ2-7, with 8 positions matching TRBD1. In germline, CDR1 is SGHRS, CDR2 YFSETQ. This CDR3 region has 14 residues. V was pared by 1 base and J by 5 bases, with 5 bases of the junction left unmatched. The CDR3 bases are TGCGCCAGCAGCTTGACAGGGGGTGAGAACGAGCAGTACTTC. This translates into CASSLTGGENEQYF.

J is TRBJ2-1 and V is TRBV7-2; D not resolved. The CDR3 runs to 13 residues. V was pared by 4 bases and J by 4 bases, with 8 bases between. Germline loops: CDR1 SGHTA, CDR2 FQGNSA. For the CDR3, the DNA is TGTGCCAGCAGCTCAGGTTATTACAATGAGCAGTTCTTC. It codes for CASSSGYYNEQFF.

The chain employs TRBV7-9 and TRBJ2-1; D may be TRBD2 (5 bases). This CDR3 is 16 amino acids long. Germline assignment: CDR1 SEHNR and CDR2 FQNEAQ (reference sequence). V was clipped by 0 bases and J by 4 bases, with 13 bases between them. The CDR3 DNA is TGTGCCAGCAGCTTAGCGCATGGAGGAGGATACAATGAGCAGTTCTTC. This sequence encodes CASSLAHGGGYNEQFF.

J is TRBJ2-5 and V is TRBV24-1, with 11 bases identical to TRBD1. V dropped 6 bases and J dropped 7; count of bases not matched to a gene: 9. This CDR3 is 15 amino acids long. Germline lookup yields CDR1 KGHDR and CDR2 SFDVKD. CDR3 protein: CATSSRTGGAVTQYF. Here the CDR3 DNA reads TGTGCCACCAGTTCCAGGACAGGGGGCGCGGTGACCCAGTACTTC.

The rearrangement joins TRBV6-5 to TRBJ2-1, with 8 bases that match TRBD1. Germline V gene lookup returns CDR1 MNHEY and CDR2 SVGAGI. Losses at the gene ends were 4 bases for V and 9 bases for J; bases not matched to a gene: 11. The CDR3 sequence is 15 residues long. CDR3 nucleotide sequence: TGTGCCAGCAGTTGGAGCCCGGACAGGGACATTGAGCAGTTCTTC. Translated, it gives CASSWSPDRDIEQFF.

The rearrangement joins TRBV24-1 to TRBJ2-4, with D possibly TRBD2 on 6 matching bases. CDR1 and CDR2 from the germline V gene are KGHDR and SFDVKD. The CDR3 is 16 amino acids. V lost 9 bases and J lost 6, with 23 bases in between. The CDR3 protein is CATGREGAEGGNIQYF. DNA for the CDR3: TGTGCCACCGGGCGGGAAGGGGCCGAGGGTGGAAACATTCAGTACTTC.

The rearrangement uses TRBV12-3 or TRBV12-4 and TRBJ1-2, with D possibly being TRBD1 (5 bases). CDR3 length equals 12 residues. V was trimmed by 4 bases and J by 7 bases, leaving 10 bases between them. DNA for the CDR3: TGTGCCAGCAGTTCGCGGGACCGTGGCTACACCTTC. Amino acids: CASSSRDRGYTF.

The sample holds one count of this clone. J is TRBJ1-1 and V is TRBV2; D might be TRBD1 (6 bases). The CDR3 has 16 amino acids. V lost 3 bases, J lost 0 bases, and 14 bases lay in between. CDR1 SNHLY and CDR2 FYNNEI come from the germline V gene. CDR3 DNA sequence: TGTGCCAGCAGTGACTTCACAGGGCTTATGAACACTGAAGCTTTCTTT. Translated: CASSDFTGLMNTEAFF.

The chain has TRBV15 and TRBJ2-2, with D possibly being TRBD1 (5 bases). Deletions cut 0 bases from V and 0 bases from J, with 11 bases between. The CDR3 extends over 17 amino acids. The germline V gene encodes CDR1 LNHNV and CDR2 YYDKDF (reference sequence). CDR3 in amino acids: CATSRDLAGSNTGELFF. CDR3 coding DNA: TGTGCCACCAGCAGAGATTTGGCAGGGTCGAACACCGGGGAGCTGTTTTTT. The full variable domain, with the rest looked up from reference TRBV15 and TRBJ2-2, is DAMVIQNPRYQVTQFGKPVTLSCSQTLNHNVMYWYQQKSSQAPKLLFHYYDKDFNNEADTPDNFQSRRPNTSFCFLDIRSPGLGDTAMYLCATSRDLAGSNTGELFFGEGSRLTVL.

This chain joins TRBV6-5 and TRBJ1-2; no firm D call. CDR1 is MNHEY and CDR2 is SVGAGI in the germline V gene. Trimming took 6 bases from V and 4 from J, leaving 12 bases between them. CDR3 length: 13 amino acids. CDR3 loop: CASSPLGPYGYTF. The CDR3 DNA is TGTGCCAGCAGCCCCCTCGGTCCCTATGGCTACACCTTC.

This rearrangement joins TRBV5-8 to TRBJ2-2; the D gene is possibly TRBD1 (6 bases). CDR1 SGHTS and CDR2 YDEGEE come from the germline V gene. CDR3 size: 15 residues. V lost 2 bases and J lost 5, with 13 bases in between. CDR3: CASSLFVQGTGELFF. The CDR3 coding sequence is TGTGCCAGCAGCTTATTCGTACAGGGTACCGGGGAGCTGTTTTTT. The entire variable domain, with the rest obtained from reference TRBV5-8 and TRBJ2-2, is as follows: EAGVTQSPTHLIKTRGQQATLRCSPISGHTSVYWYQQALGLGLQFLLWYDEGEERNRGNFPPRFSGRQFPNYSSELNVNALELEDSALYLCASSLFVQGTGELFFGEGSRLTVL.

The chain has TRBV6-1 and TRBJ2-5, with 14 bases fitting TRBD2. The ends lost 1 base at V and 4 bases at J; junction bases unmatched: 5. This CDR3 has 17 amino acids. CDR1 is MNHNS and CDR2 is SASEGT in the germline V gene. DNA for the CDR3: TGTGCCAGCAGTGAAGGGACTAGCGGGAGGTTAGGAGAGACCCAGTACTTC. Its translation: CASSEGTSGRLGETQYF.